The 14 T cell receptor beta chains presented below share a single source sample, sequenced in a study of blood T cell repertoires in COVID-19. TCRdb keeps only in-frame clones here, not all; method: immunoSEQ multiplex PCR. The sample contains approximately 10,000 clones, 70% to 90% of which appear only once. What was sequenced was peripheral blood. Receptors were obtained from a human donor in a cohort sampled during active COVID-19.

There are a few counts of this clone. The V call is TRBV27, the J call TRBJ2-1; 12 bases match TRBD2. CDR3 length: 15 residues. Losses at the gene ends were 7 bases for V and 7 bases for J; bases not matched to a gene: 8. Germline V gene data show CDR1 as MNHEY and CDR2 as SMNVEV (reference sequence). Here the CDR3 DNA reads TGTGCCAGCACGCAACTAGCGGGAGGCGGAAATGAGCAGTTCTTC. Protein product: CASTQLAGGGNEQFF.

This sequence joins TRBV4-1 and TRBJ2-7, with D possibly matching TRBD2 (6 bases). Looked up from germline, CDR1 is MGHRA and CDR2 is YSYEKL. CDR3 length: 16 residues. Deletions cut 1 base from V and 0 bases from J, with 13 bases between. The CDR3 protein is CASSQAEGGPSYEQYF. DNA for the CDR3: TGCGCCAGCAGCCAAGCGGAGGGAGGACCCTCCTACGAGCAGTACTTC.

This rearrangement joins TRBV10-3 to TRBJ1-1, with 11 nucleotides matching TRBD1. V shed 6 bases and J 5 bases; nucleotides not matched to a gene: 5. The length of the CDR3 is 14 residues. Germline V gives CDR1 ENHRY, CDR2 SYGVKD. CDR3 nucleotide sequence: TGTGCCATCAGACGGGGGGACAGGGGGACTGAAGCTTTCTTT. This sequence encodes CAIRRGDRGTEAFF.

The rearrangement joins TRBV5-1 to TRBJ2-5; 9 bases are a match to TRBD2. The length of the CDR3 is 16 residues. The junction had 6 bases not matched to a gene; V was cut back by 1 base and J by 2 bases. The germline gives CDR1 SGHRS, CDR2 YFSETQ. The chain's CDR3 is CASSLLASGEQETQYF. The DNA of the CDR3 is TGCGCCAGCAGCTTGTTGGCTAGCGGGGAACAAGAGACCCAGTACTTC.

J is TRBJ1-4 and V is TRBV3-1 (or the pseudogene TRBV3-2); D unclear. The CDR3 loop spans 15 amino acids. The germline V and J ends were trimmed by 3 bases and 7 bases, with 15 bases remaining between them. Germline CDR1 and CDR2: LGHDT and YNNKEL (reference sequence). In DNA form, the CDR3 reads TGTGCCAGCAGCCACTTGCGGGCGGGCGTTGAAAAACTGTTTTTT. The encoded protein is CASSHLRAGVEKLFF.

V usage is TRBV9 and J usage is TRBJ2-1; TRBD2 matches at 12 bases. Germline V gene sequence: CDR1 SGDLS, CDR2 YYNGEE. This CDR3 has 17 amino acids. Unmatched junction bases numbered 3, after V lost 2 bases and J lost 0 bases. CDR3 nucleotide sequence: TGTGCCAGCAGCGTGAGGACTAGCGGGACCTCCTACAATGAGCAGTTCTTC. It is translated as CASSVRTSGTSYNEQFF.

V is TRBV15 and J is TRBJ1-1; a weak D match, TRBD1 (5 bases). Germline-derived CDR1 and CDR2 are LNHNV and YYDKDF (reference sequence). V lost 8 bases and J lost 0, with 19 bases in between. The CDR3 spans 16 residues. In DNA, the CDR3 is TGTGCCACCCGGAGCCTGACAGCGAGACTGAACACTGAAGCTTTCTTT. The encoded protein is CATRSLTARLNTEAFF. Using reference TRBV15 and TRBJ1-1 for the parts outside the CDR3, the full variable domain is DAMVIQNPRYQVTQFGKPVTLSCSQTLNHNVMYWYQQKSSQAPKLLFHYYDKDFNNEADTPDNFQSRRPNTSFCFLDIRSPGLGDTAMYLCATRSLTARLNTEAFFGQGTRLTVV.

The rearrangement joins TRBV7-2 to TRBJ1-6, with D possibly TRBD1 on 6 matching bases. The germline V gene has CDR1 SGHTA and CDR2 FQGNSA. The CDR3 runs 17 residues. V was clipped by 4 bases and J by 8 bases, with 21 bases between them. This CDR3 reads CASSSLPLQGWDSPLHF. CDR3 coding DNA: TGTGCCAGCAGCTCCCTTCCCTTACAGGGTTGGGATTCACCCCTCCACTTT.

This chain links TRBV7-9 with TRBJ2-4; 7 bases line up with TRBD1. Looked up from germline, CDR1 is SEHNR and CDR2 is FQNEAQ (reference sequence). V lost 4 bases, J lost 0 bases, and 6 bases stayed unmatched. This CDR3 has 16 residues. The CDR3 sequence: CASSSTGILAKNIQYF. The CDR3 DNA sequence: TGTGCCAGCAGCTCGACAGGGATATTAGCCAAAAACATTCAGTACTTC.

This chain joins TRBV9 and TRBJ2-3; 16 bases align to TRBD2. Looked up from germline, CDR1 is SGDLS and CDR2 is YYNGEE. CDR3 size: 17 residues. The junction had 9 bases not matched to a gene; V was cut back by 7 bases and J by 4 bases. CDR3 region: CASAGTSGRALADTQYF. The DNA of the CDR3 is TGTGCCAGCGCCGGGACTAGCGGGAGGGCCCTCGCAGATACGCAGTATTTT.

V and J are TRBV6-5 and TRBJ2-1; maybe TRBD1 (6 bases). Trimming removed 5 bases at V and 1 base at J, with 12 bases between. Germline values: CDR1 MNHEY, CDR2 SVGAGI. The CDR3 spans 15 residues. In nucleotides, the CDR3 is TGTGCCAGCAGTAAACAGGGTCCTTCCTACAATGAGCAGTTCTTC. This sequence encodes CASSKQGPSYNEQFF.

The chain recombines TRBV6-2 or TRBV6-3 with TRBJ2-2; weak D call: TRBD2 (6 bases). Germline assignment: CDR1 MNHEY and CDR2 SVGEGT. Trimming stripped 5 bases from V and 4 bases from J, with 17 bases between. The CDR3 spans 16 residues. The CDR3 DNA reads as TGTGCCAGCAGTACCTCTGGAGCGGAGGGCACCGGGGAGCTGTTTTTT. This sequence encodes CASSTSGAEGTGELFF.

V gene TRBV24-1 combines with J gene TRBJ2-1; no firm D call. The CDR3 totals 13 residues. Trimming left V 5 bases short and J 2 bases short, with 6 bases between. The germline V gene has CDR1 KGHDR and CDR2 SFDVKD. This CDR3 is CATSVLPYNEQFF. CDR3 nucleotides: TGTGCCACCAGTGTCCTACCCTACAATGAGCAGTTCTTC.

V and J are TRBV7-8 and TRBJ2-7, with 7 bases lining up with TRBD1. V lost 5 bases and J lost 1; bases outside the gene matches: 2. The CDR3 has 13 residues. Germline V gene data show CDR1 as SGHVS and CDR2 as FQNEAQ. CDR3 amino acids: CASSVGQSYEQYF. CDR3 in DNA: TGTGCCAGCAGCGTGGGACAGTCCTACGAGCAGTACTTC.